A single sample is the source of the 9 T cell receptor beta chains below, sequenced in a study of Graves' ophthalmopathy and Graves' hyperthyroidism. Amplified material comprised TCR beta CDR3 regions derived from RNA transcripts. HTBI-primed first-round RT-PCR preceded second-round multiplex PCR. One entry per CDR3 protein, called by TCRdb with MiXCR from the multiplex PCR reads. The sample contains around 660,000 distinct CDR3 sequences, under 50% of which appear only once. The sequencing input was peripheral blood. Every receptor here comes from an adult man with Graves' ophthalmopathy.

This clonotype was detected only a few times. The V gene is TRBV20-1, the J gene TRBJ1-1; a possible D gene is TRBD1 (5 bases). Germline CDR1 and CDR2: DFQATT and SNEGSKA (reference sequence). V lost 2 bases and J lost 0, with 10 bases in between. There are 14 residues in the CDR3. Here the CDR3 DNA reads TGCAGTGCTAGACAGGGAAGCATGAACACTGAAGCTTTCTTT. Translation gives CSARQGSMNTEAFF.

V is TRBV6-1 and J is TRBJ1-1, with TRBD1 as a possible D gene (6 bases). The V end lost 2 bases, the J end lost 5 bases, and 12 bases lay between the germline ends. Germline values: CDR1 MNHNS, CDR2 SASEGT. CDR3 length equals 14 residues. CDR3 residues: CASSEPGARTEAFF. CDR3 sequence (DNA): TGTGCCAGCAGTGAACCGGGGGCTCGGACTGAAGCTTTCTTT.

This clonotype was detected a few times. The chain joins TRBV29-1 to TRBJ2-5; tentative D call: TRBD1 (5 bases). Trimming stripped 4 bases from V and 8 bases from J, with 20 bases between. Germline-derived CDR1 and CDR2 are SQVTM and ANQGSEA. This CDR3 has 14 residues. The CDR3 nucleotides are TGCAGCGTTGTGCGACAGAGAACAACGTTTACCCAGTACTTC. This gives the protein CSVVRQRTTFTQYF.

The chain combines TRBV7-2 with TRBJ2-3, with D perhaps TRBD2 (6 bases). Germline CDR1 and CDR2: SGHTA and FQGNSA. The CDR3 consists of 16 residues. The V and J ends lost 5 bases and 2 bases respectively, with 17 bases between them. CDR3 protein: CASSPRGGTLTDTQYF. The CDR3 nucleotides are TGTGCCAGCAGCCCAAGAGGCGGGACTCTCACAGATACGCAGTATTTT.

In its sample, this clonotype was seen many times. This chain joins TRBV7-9 and TRBJ1-1; the D is unclear. V lost 1 base, J lost 4 bases, and 7 bases lay in between. This CDR3 contains 13 residues. Per germline, CDR1 SEHNR and CDR2 FQNEAQ (reference sequence). CDR3 sequence reads: CASSLGRVTEAFF. The CDR3 DNA reads as TGTGCCAGCAGCTTAGGTAGGGTCACTGAAGCTTTCTTT.

This clonotype was seen a handful of times. The CDR3 spells CASSLAGRATDTQYF. The CDR3 bases are TGTGCCAGCAGCTTAGCGGGGCGCGCCACAGATACGCAGTATTTT. The V and J genes are TRBV7-2 and TRBJ2-3; D is possibly TRBD1 (5 bases). Trimming took off 0 bases at V and 2 bases at J, with 9 bases between the two ends. The CDR3 consists of 15 residues. The germline V gene encodes CDR1 SGHTA and CDR2 FQGNSA. Complete variable domain (other parts from reference TRBV7-2 and TRBJ2-3): GAGVSQSPSNKVTEKGKDVELRCDPISGHTALYWYRQSLGQGLEFLIYFQGNSAPDKSGLPSDRFSAERTGGSVSTLTIQRTQQEDSAVYLCASSLAGRATDTQYFGPGTRLTVL.

This clonotype was picked up a small number of times. The rearrangement links TRBV10-3 to TRBJ2-7, with D hard to call. Germline V lookup: CDR1 ENHRY, CDR2 SYGVKD. The V and J ends lost 10 bases and 9 bases respectively, with 16 bases between them. The CDR3 has 11 amino acids. The CDR3 DNA reads TGTGCCAGCGTCACGTCCGTCGGGCAGTACTTC. Encoded protein: CASVTSVGQYF.

This clonotype was detected a few times. The chain links TRBV15 to TRBJ1-6; D perhaps matches TRBD1 (6 bases). The germline gives CDR1 LNHNV, CDR2 YYDKDF (reference sequence). CDR3 size: 14 residues. The V gene lost 11 bases and the J gene lost 6 bases, with 17 bases spanning the gap. This CDR3 reads CAPRGGGRNSPLHF. Here the CDR3 DNA reads TGTGCCCCGCGGGGGGGCGGACGTAATTCACCCCTCCACTTT.

Comments on this clonotype: Germline is not matched at one junction end, which may reflect a read error. The chain couples TRBV7-9 to TRBJ2-6; D tentatively fits TRBD1 or TRBD2 (5 bases each). This CDR3 contains 15 residues. The germline V gene encodes CDR1 SEHNR and CDR2 FQNEAQ (reference sequence). The chain's CDR3 is CASSQYWGGANVLTF. The DNA for the CDR3 is TGCGCCAGCAGCCAGTATTGGGGGGGGGCCAACGTCCTGACTTTC.